This T cell receptor (beta chain) was recorded in a study of shared clonotypes between healthy human individuals. About the research overall: Donors had three CD4 naive, three CD4 memory, two CD8 naive and one CD8 memory plate apiece.

The table came from immunoSEQ multiplex PCR; TCRdb's copy has only in-frame clones and leaves some out. Of millions of clones listed, approximately 93% are singletons. Findings and limits, study-wide: Only blood underwent sampling, and tissue repertoires likely differ.

Germline V gene sequence: CDR1 MDHEN, CDR2 SYDVKM. V was clipped by 0 bases and J by 5 bases, with 7 bases between them. The CDR3 length is 14 residues. With respect to this clone: Its specificity is not known.

Sequencing was performed on naive CD4+ T cells from PBMCs. The subset denotes: CD45RA+ positively selected. The rearrangement links TRBV28 to TRBJ2-2; the D is unclear. The clonotype originates from a man younger than 30 in good health. Some clones in this sample may be carry-over from other donors' samples. CDR3 sequence: CASSLWATTGELFF. CDR3 bases: TGTGCCAGCAGTTTATGGGCAACAACCGGGGAGCTGTTTTTT.